The 18 T cell receptor beta chains below were found in one sample sequenced in a study. MiXCR, applied by TCRdb to the RT-PCR reads, yields one record per CDR3 protein. The data show 550,000 to 750,000 distinct CDR3 sequences, 13% to 15% seen once. Sequencing was done on a sample of memory CD4+ T cells from blood. These receptors were collected from a female donor in good health, serving as a healthy control.

The chain joins TRBV7-8 to TRBJ2-2; 7 bases map to TRBD2. V lost 1 base and J lost 6; bases outside the gene matches: 5. The CDR3 runs to 15 residues. Germline lookup yields CDR1 SGHVS and CDR2 FQNEAQ. DNA of the CDR3: TGTGCCAGCAGCTTAGTGCGGGAGCGTGCCGGGGAGCTGTTTTTT. This encodes CASSLVRERAGELFF. Full variable domain (remainder filled in from reference TRBV7-8 and TRBJ2-2): GAGVSQSPRYKVAKRGQDVALRCDPISGHVSLFWYQQALGQGPEFLTYFQNEAQLDKSGLPSDRFFAERPEGSVSTLKIQRTQQEDSAVYLCASSLVRERAGELFFGEGSRLTVL.

This clonotype was observed a handful of times. The V call is TRBV6-5, the J call TRBJ1-2; TRBD1 agrees at 10 bases. V was clipped by 4 bases and J by 5 bases; unmatched bases: 13. The CDR3 covers 17 residues. Germline V gives CDR1 MNHEY, CDR2 SVGAGI. CDR3 sequence: CASSLSRQGAMWYGYTF. In DNA form, the CDR3 reads TGTGCCAGCAGTTTATCACGACAGGGGGCTATGTGGTATGGCTACACCTTC.

This clonotype was found many times. The chain is built from TRBV6-5 and TRBJ2-7; 8 nucleotides line up with TRBD1. With 7 bases clipped from V and 3 bases from J, the junction kept 11 bases outside the gene matches. Per the germline V gene, CDR1 is MNHEY and CDR2 is SVGAGI. CDR3 length: 15 residues. CDR3 sequence: CASNKTPGTGYEQYF. In DNA form, the CDR3 reads TGTGCCAGCAACAAAACCCCCGGGACAGGCTACGAGCAGTACTTC.

The chain employs TRBV5-1 and TRBJ1-1; TRBD1 agrees at 8 bases. After removal of 4 bases from V and 3 bases from J, the junction contained 5 bases not matched to a gene. CDR3 size: 14 residues. From germline, CDR1 is SGHRS and CDR2 YFSETQ. CDR3 bases: TGCGCCAGCAGCCTGGGACAGGCATACACTGAAGCTTTCTTT. The encoded protein is CASSLGQAYTEAFF.

There are a few counts of this clonotype. This chain links TRBV15 with TRBJ2-5; D unresolved. V lost 0 bases and J lost 0, with 8 bases in between. CDR3 length: 15 residues. Germline V gene lookup returns CDR1 LNHNV and CDR2 YYDKDF (reference sequence). As DNA, the CDR3 is TGTGCCACCAGCAGAGAATTCGAGTACCAAGAGACCCAGTACTTC. This gives the protein CATSREFEYQETQYF.

The chain has TRBV20-1 and TRBJ2-1, with D unresolved. V lost 6 bases and J 8 bases, leaving 14 bases between the germline ends. This CDR3 has 12 residues. Germline V CDR1 and CDR2: DFQATT, SNEGSKA (reference sequence). Written as DNA, the CDR3 is TGCAGTGCCCCAAGTAGGGCCGATGAGCAGTTCTTC. Its translation is CSAPSRADEQFF.

A few counts support this clonotype. The chain uses TRBV6-2 or TRBV6-3 and TRBJ2-7, with D possibly TRBD1 on 6 matching bases. The CDR3 spans 17 residues. The V gene lost 4 bases and the J gene lost 0 bases, with 19 bases spanning the gap. The germline gives CDR1 MNHEY, CDR2 SVGEGT. CDR3 amino acids: CASSSFRRQESSYEQYF. The CDR3 nucleotides read TGTGCCAGCAGTTCTTTCCGACGACAGGAAAGCTCCTACGAGCAGTACTTC.

This clonotype was seen a few times. The chain carries TRBV7-2 and TRBJ2-1; D is unclear. Germline assignment: CDR1 SGHTA and CDR2 FQGNSA. The length of the CDR3 is 12 residues. The V end was cut by 0 bases, the J end by 10 bases, with 7 bases between. The CDR3 loop is CASSLAQLEQFF. CDR3 in DNA: TGTGCCAGCAGCTTAGCTCAATTGGAGCAGTTCTTC.

This rearrangement joins TRBV7-2 to TRBJ2-3, with TRBD1 identical over 8 bases. Germline values: CDR1 SGHTA, CDR2 FQGNSA. V shed 5 bases and J 5 bases; nucleotides not matched to a gene: 6. The CDR3 length is 14 residues. The CDR3 bases are TGTGCCAGCAGCGTAACTACAGGGGGAGATACGCAGTATTTT. Translating it yields CASSVTTGGDTQYF.

The chain links TRBV6-5 to TRBJ2-7; unclear D gene. V was trimmed by 0 bases and J by 3 bases, leaving 12 bases between them. The length of the CDR3 is 15 residues. Per germline, CDR1 MNHEY and CDR2 SVGAGI. The CDR3 nucleotides are TGTGCCAGCAGTTACTCCAGCCTGCCATTCTACGAGCAGTACTTC. This translates into CASSYSSLPFYEQYF.

V is TRBV18 and J is TRBJ2-7, with 15 bases lining up with TRBD2. J gave up 1 base and V 3 bases, and 4 bases lay outside the gene matches. CDR3 length: 17 amino acids. Germline CDR1 reads KGHSH; CDR2 reads LQKENI. CDR3 protein: CASSPRGTSGGSYEQYF. The DNA for the CDR3 is TGTGCCAGCTCACCCCGTGGGACTAGCGGGGGGTCCTACGAGCAGTACTTC.

The chain recombines TRBV12-3 or TRBV12-4 with TRBJ2-5; 13 bases line up with TRBD2. The CDR3 sequence is 15 residues long. Trimming at V came to 6 bases and at J to 6 bases, leaving 7 bases not matched to a gene. As DNA, the CDR3 is TGTGCCAGCAGCCCTGGACTAGCGGGGGAGAAGACCCAGTACTTC. It specifies CASSPGLAGEKTQYF.

This clonotype was detected only a few times. V gene TRBV6-2 or TRBV6-3 combines with J gene TRBJ2-5, with TRBD2 identical over 9 bases. Germline assignment: CDR1 MNHEY and CDR2 SVGEGT. The J segment lost 2 bases and the V segment lost 2 bases, leaving 6 bases of the junction unmatched. The CDR3 contains 16 residues. This CDR3 reads CASSYRSGRRQETQYF. In DNA form, the CDR3 reads TGTGCCAGCAGTTACAGAAGCGGGAGGCGGCAAGAGACCCAGTACTTC.

The rearrangement joins TRBV9 to TRBJ2-7; 7 bases fit TRBD2. Unmatched junction bases numbered 6, after V lost 4 bases and J lost 2 bases. Germline V gene sequence: CDR1 SGDLS, CDR2 YYNGEE. The CDR3 has 14 amino acids. DNA of the CDR3: TGTGCCAGCAGCCCCATGGGGGGGGCCTACGAGCAGTACTTC. Its protein product is CASSPMGGAYEQYF.

This clonotype was counted between two and nine times. The chain uses TRBV28 and TRBJ2-1, with 7 bases fitting TRBD2. The CDR3 consists of 15 residues. Germline values: CDR1 MDHEN, CDR2 SYDVKM. The trim removed 10 bases at V and 0 bases at J, leaving 9 bases unmatched. The chain's CDR3 is CATDPAGASYNEQFF. The CDR3 nucleotides read TGTGCCACCGACCCGGCGGGAGCCTCCTACAATGAGCAGTTCTTC.

In its sample, this clonotype was seen a few times. This chain uses TRBV5-1 with TRBJ2-1; D gene ambiguous. This CDR3 is 16 amino acids long. Per the germline V gene, CDR1 is SGHRS and CDR2 is YFSETQ. The V end was cut by 7 bases, the J end by 0 bases, with 17 bases between. CDR3 sequence reads: CASCRQAEISYNEQFF. CDR3 sequence (DNA): TGCGCCAGCTGTCGGCAGGCAGAAATCTCCTACAATGAGCAGTTCTTC.

The table lists this clonotype with many counts. This chain uses TRBV15 with TRBJ2-7; D possibly corresponds to TRBD2 (5 bases). Trimming took 1 base from V and 2 from J, leaving 9 bases between them. Germline CDR1 is LNHNV and CDR2 is YYDKDF (reference sequence). CDR3 length: 14 amino acids. Here the CDR3 DNA reads TGTGCCACCAGCAGAGTTGAGCGGACCTACGAGCAGTACTTC. It codes for CATSRVERTYEQYF. Looking up the rest from reference TRBV15 and TRBJ2-7 gives the full variable domain: DAMVIQNPRYQVTQFGKPVTLSCSQTLNHNVMYWYQQKSSQAPKLLFHYYDKDFNNEADTPDNFQSRRPNTSFCFLDIRSPGLGDTAMYLCATSRVERTYEQYFGPGTRLTVT.

This clonotype was picked up many times. The chain combines TRBV5-1 with TRBJ2-5, with 10 bases matching TRBD2. Germline values: CDR1 SGHRS, CDR2 YFSETQ. With V trimmed by 2 bases and J by 5 bases, 3 bases remained unmatched. There are 14 residues in the CDR3. The CDR3 loop reads CASSFGAGGETQYF. The DNA of the CDR3 is TGCGCCAGCAGCTTTGGAGCGGGGGGGGAGACCCAGTACTTC.